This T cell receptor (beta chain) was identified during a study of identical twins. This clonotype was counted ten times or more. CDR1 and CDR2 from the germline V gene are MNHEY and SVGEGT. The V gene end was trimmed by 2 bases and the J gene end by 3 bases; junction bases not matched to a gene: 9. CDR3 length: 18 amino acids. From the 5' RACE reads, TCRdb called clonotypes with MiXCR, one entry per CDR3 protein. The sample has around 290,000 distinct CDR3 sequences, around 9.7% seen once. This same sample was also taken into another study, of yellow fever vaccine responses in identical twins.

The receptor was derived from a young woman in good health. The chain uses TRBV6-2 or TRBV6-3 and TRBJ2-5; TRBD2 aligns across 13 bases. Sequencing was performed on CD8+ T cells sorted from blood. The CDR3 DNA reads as TGTGCCAGCAGTTACGACAGGGCCGGACTAGCGGGAGAAGAGACCCAGTACTTC. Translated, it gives CASSYDRAGLAGEETQYF.